A single sample gave rise to the 19 T cell receptor beta chains below, sequenced in a study of T-cell reconstitution after alpha-beta-depleted transplantation in children. It was with unique molecular identifiers that the TCRbeta library was prepared. MiXCR, applied by TCRdb to the PCR reads, yields one record per CDR3 protein. The data hold approximately 980,000 distinct CDR3 sequences, with less than 30% observed a single time. The source material was PBMCs, mostly from graft donor cells, sampled 360 days after TCRalphabeta/CD19-depleted stem cell transplant. The receptors come from a boy less than two years old who had a stem cell transplant for SCID, so the T cells may come from the graft donor.

The chain employs TRBV6-1 and TRBJ2-5; D possibly matches TRBD1 or TRBD2 (6 bases each). In germline, CDR1 is MNHNS, CDR2 SASEGT. V lost 11 bases to trimming and J lost 4 bases, with 17 bases between them. The CDR3 sequence is 13 residues long. The CDR3 nucleotides are TGTGCCGTGGGTAGAGGGGGAGGAGAGACCCAGTACTTC. Its protein product is CAVGRGGGETQYF.

The genes are TRBV6-1 and TRBJ1-4, with 7 bases matching TRBD1. V dropped 5 bases and J dropped 7; count of bases not matched to a gene: 7. CDR3 length: 14 amino acids. CDR1 and CDR2 from the germline V gene are MNHNS and SASEGT. The CDR3 here is CASSKQGRGEKLFF. The CDR3 DNA reads TGTGCCAGCAGTAAACAGGGGAGGGGTGAAAAACTGTTTTTT.

The chain carries TRBV23-1 and TRBJ2-1, with D unclear. TRBV23-1 counts as an open reading frame of uncertain function. This CDR3 comprises 17 residues. The ends were cut back, 2 bases at V and 3 bases at J, with 17 bases in the middle. CDR3 region: CASSQGPAPWFYNEQFF. The DNA of the CDR3 is TGCGCCAGCAGTCAAGGGCCAGCTCCCTGGTTCTACAATGAGCAGTTCTTC.

Worth noting for this clonotype: The junction and the germline gene differ at one end; a read error may be behind it. The rearrangement joins TRBV20-1 to TRBJ1-4; D gene ambiguous. Germline-derived CDR1 and CDR2 are DFQATT and SNEGSKA (reference sequence). CDR3 length equals 15 residues. The CDR3 here is CSARRPETTNEKLFF. The CDR3 DNA follows: TGCAGTGCTAGAAGGCCGGAAACAACCAATGAAAAACTGTTTTTT.

The chain carries TRBV27 and TRBJ1-1; D may be TRBD1 (6 bases). Germline CDR1 MNHEY, CDR2 SMNVEV (reference sequence). CDR3 length: 19 residues. The V gene lost 2 bases and the J gene lost 0 bases, with 22 bases spanning the gap. The CDR3 DNA reads TGTGCCAGCAGTTTAAGGTGGGGGCAGGGTGTTAATATGAACACTGAAGCTTTCTTT. This gives the protein CASSLRWGQGVNMNTEAFF.

V and J are TRBV15 and TRBJ2-2; D unresolved. Germline V gives CDR1 LNHNV, CDR2 YYDKDF (reference sequence). Trimming removed 4 bases at V and 5 bases at J, with 11 bases between. This CDR3 contains 14 residues. The CDR3 coding sequence is TGTGCCACCAGCAATGTCAGATCAACCGGGGAGCTGTTTTTT. Translated: CATSNVRSTGELFF.

This clonotype was seen only a few times. The chain recombines TRBV29-1 with TRBJ2-5; D unclear. The CDR3 is 13 amino acids. V was shortened by 4 bases and J by 3 bases, with 12 bases between the two germline ends. Germline values: CDR1 SQVTM, CDR2 ANQGSEA. The CDR3 coding sequence is TGCAGCGTTGCTAGGACGGATAAAGAGACCCAGTACTTC. It encodes CSVARTDKETQYF.

The chain combines TRBV4-3 with TRBJ2-3; 14 bases match TRBD2. The CDR3 loop spans 19 amino acids. Germline values: CDR1 LGHNA, CDR2 YSLEER. V dropped 2 bases and J dropped 1; count of bases not matched to a gene: 8. CDR3 DNA sequence: TGCGCCAGCAGCCAAAAGGGACTAGCGGGGGACCGCGGCACAGATACGCAGTATTTT. It translates to CASSQKGLAGDRGTDTQYF.

This sequence joins TRBV20-1 and TRBJ2-5, with 12 positions matching TRBD2. The germline V gene encodes CDR1 DFQATT and CDR2 SNEGSKA (reference sequence). With V trimmed by 6 bases and J by 1 base, 6 bases remained unmatched. The CDR3 runs 15 residues. The CDR3 region has the DNA TGCAGTGCCACCACTAGCGGGGGGATCCAAGAGACCCAGTACTTC. It yields the protein CSATTSGGIQETQYF.

Only one count was recorded for this clonotype. V is TRBV12-3 or TRBV12-4 and J is TRBJ1-2; no clear D gene. The V gene lost 7 bases and the J gene lost 6 bases, with 12 bases spanning the gap. CDR3 size: 12 residues. The CDR3 region has the DNA TGTGCCAGCACTCCCCTGAGGGATGGCTACACCTTC. Protein product: CASTPLRDGYTF.

This clonotype appeared a few times. The V gene is TRBV12-3 or TRBV12-4, the J gene TRBJ2-7; TRBD2 matches at 13 bases. V lost 1 base, J lost 4 bases, and 4 bases stayed unmatched. The length of the CDR3 is 16 residues. The CDR3 DNA sequence: TGTGCCAGCAGTTTAGGAAGGACTAGCGGGGGTTACGAGCAGTACTTC. The encoded protein is CASSLGRTSGGYEQYF.

Notes on this clonotype: A read error may produce the germline difference seen at one junction end. This chain connects TRBV6-6 to TRBJ2-7; the D is unclear. This CDR3 has 13 residues. Germline V gene data show CDR1 as MNHNY and CDR2 as SVGAGI (reference sequence). For the CDR3, the DNA is TGTGCCAGCAGTTTCCCCCCGGCGCCAACCAAGTTGTTC. Translated: CASSFPPAPTKLF.

This clonotype was observed a few times. This chain joins TRBV7-2 and TRBJ2-5, with 7 bases aligning to TRBD1. The CDR3 loop spans 16 amino acids. Trimming removed 2 bases from V and 1 base from J; junction bases left unmatched: 7. CDR1 is SGHTA and CDR2 is FQGNSA in the germline V gene. The CDR3 spells CASSLYRGSSQETQYF. The CDR3 nucleotides read TGTGCCAGCAGCTTATACAGGGGCTCATCCCAAGAGACCCAGTACTTC.

This clonotype was counted between two and nine times. This chain joins TRBV27 and TRBJ2-7; possible D gene TRBD1, 6 bases. The CDR3 extends over 14 amino acids. V shed 5 bases and J shed 4 bases, with 15 bases lying between them. CDR1 and CDR2 from the germline V gene are MNHEY and SMNVEV (reference sequence). The CDR3 here is CASSPLGAGYEQYF. In DNA form, the CDR3 reads TGTGCCAGCAGTCCCTTGGGGGCCGGGTACGAGCAGTACTTC.

This clonotype was recorded only once. The DNA for the CDR3 is TGTGCCACCAGCAGAGATGTCGGGACAGGGTGGAATCAGCCCCAGCATTTT. Translating it yields CATSRDVGTGWNQPQHF. J is TRBJ1-5 and V is TRBV15, with TRBD1 identical over 9 bases. The CDR3 runs to 17 residues. Germline CDR1 and CDR2: LNHNV and YYDKDF (reference sequence). V shed 0 bases, J shed 4 bases, and the junction held 7 bases outside the gene matches.

The rearrangement joins TRBV20-1 to TRBJ2-7; a possible D gene is TRBD2 (6 bases). The V end lost 0 bases, the J end lost 0 bases, and 12 bases lay between the germline ends. The CDR3 covers 15 residues. CDR1 is DFQATT and CDR2 is SNEGSKA in the germline V gene (reference sequence). The CDR3 region is CSARDYGGSSYEQYF. CDR3 sequence (DNA): TGCAGTGCTAGAGATTACGGGGGAAGCTCCTACGAGCAGTACTTC.

The chain uses TRBV11-2 and TRBJ2-3; TRBD2 agrees at 10 bases. V trimming: 5 bases; J trimming: 5 bases; junction bases outside the gene matches: 7. CDR1 SGHAT and CDR2 FQNNGV come from the germline V gene. This CDR3 is built from 15 residues. CDR3 sequence: CASSLQRGGIDTQYF. Here the CDR3 DNA reads TGTGCCAGCAGCCTTCAGCGGGGGGGAATAGATACGCAGTATTTT.

This clonotype was found a few times. The chain combines TRBV7-9 with TRBJ2-1; 10 nucleotides align to TRBD1. Trimming removed 1 base from V and 7 bases from J; junction bases left unmatched: 7. CDR1 and CDR2 from the germline V gene are SEHNR and FQNEAQ (reference sequence). The CDR3 is 16 amino acids. The CDR3: CASSLGDRGRGNEQFF. DNA of the CDR3: TGTGCCAGCAGCTTAGGGGACAGGGGAAGAGGAAATGAGCAGTTCTTC.

In its sample, this clonotype was seen a few times. Here the CDR3 reads CASSIQDRGGTEAFF. For the CDR3, the DNA is TGTGCCAGCAGCATCCAGGACAGGGGGGGGACGGAAGCTTTCTTT. The chain recombines TRBV5-6 with TRBJ1-1; 10 nucleotides align to TRBD1. V lost 4 bases, J lost 8 bases, and 11 bases stayed unmatched. This CDR3 spans 15 amino acids. CDR1 and CDR2 from the germline V gene are SGHDT and YYEEEE.